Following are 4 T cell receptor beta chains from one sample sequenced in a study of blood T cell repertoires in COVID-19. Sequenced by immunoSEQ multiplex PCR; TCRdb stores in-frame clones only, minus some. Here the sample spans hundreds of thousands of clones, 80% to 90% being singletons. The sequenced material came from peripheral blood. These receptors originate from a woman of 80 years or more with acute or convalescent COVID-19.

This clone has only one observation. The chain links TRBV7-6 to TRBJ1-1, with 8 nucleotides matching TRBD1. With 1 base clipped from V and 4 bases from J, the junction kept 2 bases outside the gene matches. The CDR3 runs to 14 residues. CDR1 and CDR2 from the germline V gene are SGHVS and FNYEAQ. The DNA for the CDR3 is TGTGCCAGCAGCTTAGGGGGGACAGGCACTGAAGCTTTCTTT. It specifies CASSLGGTGTEAFF.

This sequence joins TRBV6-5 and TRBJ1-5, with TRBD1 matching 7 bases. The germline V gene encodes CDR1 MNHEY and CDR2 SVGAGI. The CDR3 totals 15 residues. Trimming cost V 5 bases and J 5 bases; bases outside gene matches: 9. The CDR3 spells CASSQRQGGHQPQHF. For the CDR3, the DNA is TGTGCCAGCAGTCAGAGACAGGGTGGGCATCAGCCCCAGCATTTT.

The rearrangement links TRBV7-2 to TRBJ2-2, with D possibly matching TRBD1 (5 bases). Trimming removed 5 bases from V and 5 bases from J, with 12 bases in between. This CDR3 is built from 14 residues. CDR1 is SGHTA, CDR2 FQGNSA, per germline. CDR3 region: CASSPFRGTGELFF. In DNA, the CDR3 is TGTGCCAGCAGCCCCTTTAGGGGTACCGGGGAGCTGTTTTTT.

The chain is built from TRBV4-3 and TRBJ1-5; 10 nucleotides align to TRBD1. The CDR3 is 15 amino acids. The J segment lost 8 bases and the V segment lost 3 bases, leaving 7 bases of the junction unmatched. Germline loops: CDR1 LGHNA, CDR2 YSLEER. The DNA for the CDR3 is TGCGCCAGCAGCCAGGGAGACAGGGGGCCAAAGCCCCAGCATTTT. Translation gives CASSQGDRGPKPQHF.